Ten or more counts support the clone carrying this T cell receptor beta chain. The CDR3 has 12 residues. Trimming pared 10 bases from V and 3 bases from J, leaving 13 bases between. Germline lookup yields CDR1 ENHRY and CDR2 SYGVKD. The sample originates from a study of T cell repertoires in cytomegalovirus infection. TCRdb re-derived calls from the reads in MiXCR, one entry per CDR3 protein. Here the sample spans 500,000 to 600,000 distinct CDR3 sequences, approximately 17% being singletons. The receptor was isolated from a human donor in good health (CMV status not recorded). Some clones in this sample may be carry-over from other donors' samples. The rearrangement links TRBV10-3 to TRBJ2-7; D might be TRBD1 (6 bases). The sample was CD8+ T cells from PBMCs. The CDR3 loop is CATQRTVYEQYF. As DNA, the CDR3 is TGTGCCACGCAAAGGACAGTCTACGAGCAGTACTTC.